What follows describes a single T cell receptor (beta chain). What antigen it recognizes has not been identified. The record has no base qualities; no much larger clone is one base away. Set within a cohort of healthcare workers in London, UK, this nested case-control study involved weekly PCR testing of nasopharyngeal swabs along with blood sampling. Healthcare workers were recruited between 23 and 31 March 2020, during the week of the UK lockdown, and were followed weekly for up to roughly 15 weeks. The sample is drawn from a study of early T cells in non-severe SARS-CoV-2 infection (dated by TCRdb to about 2021). Looking at the study overall: Bulk RNA from unsorted whole blood was used for TCR sequencing, so alpha and beta chains could not be paired. Summary of the overall study and its limitations: VDJdb matching was skewed toward anti-spike CD8 responses, so virus-specific expansions were likely underestimated and private and CD4 specificities were missed.

Between the V and J ends, shortened by 0 bases and 5 bases respectively, the junction contains 16 bases. The germline V gene provides CDR1 MGHRA and CDR2 YSYEKL. The CDR3 measures 16 amino acids from cysteine to phenylalanine. The DNA shown is the 48-base CDR3, in frame from base 1. Library generation was performed with 5' RACE. For sequencing, a NextSeq 500 was employed. Unique molecular identifiers were attached to individual cDNA molecules in the TCR library protocol so that sequencing error and PCR bias could be corrected. TCR alpha and beta chains were both sequenced, and the abundances of alpha and beta sequences in each sample were closely correlated with each other. Processing in the source paper ran as follows. Decombinator V4 was used to annotate the V gene, J gene and CDR3 of the TCR sequences. Expanded TCRs were defined as changing significantly between any two time points under a Poisson model with p below 0.0001. TCR abundances were normalised to the total number of TCRs sequenced per sample and were expressed as counts per million. TRAV1-2 paired with TRAJ12, TRAJ20 or TRAJ33 defined MAIT TCRs, while TRAV10 paired with TRAJ18 defined iNKT TCRs. VDJdb, accessed 1 November 2021, was searched for CMV, EBV and SARS-CoV-2 annotated TCRs, excluding TCRs annotated for multiple antigens. Through fastp at Q25 and MiXCR, TCRdb rebuilt clones from the public reads, retaining in-frame beta chains. Here each entry gathers all rows of one CDR3 protein and keeps the most common genes and DNA. The authors' filters were not applied to this entry. The sample includes roughly 40,000 distinct CDR3 sequences, with around 5.7% observed a single time. Together, the top ten hold 9.5% to 15% of the sample.

The source of this sequence is an adult who was a healthcare worker with PCR-confirmed SARS-CoV-2 infection or an uninfected control (not recorded which). The material sequenced was whole blood. The rearrangement combines TRBV4-1 with TRBJ1-2; no D gene can be assigned with confidence. The sequenced DNA is TGCGCCAGCAGCCAAGAGGGCCAGACTAGGCTATATGGCTACACCTTC. The encoded protein is CASSQEGQTRLYGYTF.